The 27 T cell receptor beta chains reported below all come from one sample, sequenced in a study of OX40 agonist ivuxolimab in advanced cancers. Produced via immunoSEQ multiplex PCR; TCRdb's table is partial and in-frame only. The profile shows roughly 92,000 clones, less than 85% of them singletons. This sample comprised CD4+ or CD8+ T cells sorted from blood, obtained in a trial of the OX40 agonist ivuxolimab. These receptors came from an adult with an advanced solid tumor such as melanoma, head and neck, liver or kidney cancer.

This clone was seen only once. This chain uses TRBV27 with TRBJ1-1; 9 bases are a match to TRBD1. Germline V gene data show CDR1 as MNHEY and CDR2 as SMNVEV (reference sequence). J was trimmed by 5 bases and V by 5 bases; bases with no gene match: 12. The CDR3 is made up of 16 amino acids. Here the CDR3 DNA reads TGTGCCAGCAGTCGGACCCCCGGGACAGGGTGGACTGAAGCTTTCTTT. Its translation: CASSRTPGTGWTEAFF.

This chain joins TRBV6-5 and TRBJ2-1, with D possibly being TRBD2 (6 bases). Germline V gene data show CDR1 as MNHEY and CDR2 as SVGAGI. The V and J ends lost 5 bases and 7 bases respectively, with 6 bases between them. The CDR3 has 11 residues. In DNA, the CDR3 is TGTGCCAGCAGTCGGGGGAATGAGCAGTTCTTC. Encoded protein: CASSRGNEQFF.

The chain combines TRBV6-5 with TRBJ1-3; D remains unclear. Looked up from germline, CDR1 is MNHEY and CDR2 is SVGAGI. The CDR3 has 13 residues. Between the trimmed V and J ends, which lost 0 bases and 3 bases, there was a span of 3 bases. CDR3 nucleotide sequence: TGTGCCAGCAGTTACTCCCGTGGAAACACCATATATTTT. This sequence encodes CASSYSRGNTIYF.

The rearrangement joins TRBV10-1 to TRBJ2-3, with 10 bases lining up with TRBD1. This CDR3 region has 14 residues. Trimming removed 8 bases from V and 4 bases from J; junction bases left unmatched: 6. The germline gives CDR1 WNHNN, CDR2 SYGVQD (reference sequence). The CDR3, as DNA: TGCGCCAGCCGCCCTGGGACAGGGGCAGATACGCAGTATTTT. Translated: CASRPGTGADTQYF.

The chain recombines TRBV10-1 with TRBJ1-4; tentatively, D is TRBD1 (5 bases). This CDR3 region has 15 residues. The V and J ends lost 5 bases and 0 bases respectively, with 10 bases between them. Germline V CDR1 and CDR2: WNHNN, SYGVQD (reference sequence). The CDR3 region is CASSPSGATNEKLFF. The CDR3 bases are TGCGCCAGCAGTCCGTCGGGGGCAACTAATGAAAAACTGTTTTTT.

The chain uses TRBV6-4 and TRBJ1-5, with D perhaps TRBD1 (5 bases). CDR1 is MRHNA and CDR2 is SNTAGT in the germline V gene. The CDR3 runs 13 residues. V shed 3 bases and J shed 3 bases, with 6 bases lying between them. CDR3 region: CASSEQDNQPQHF. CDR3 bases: TGTGCCAGCAGTGAACAGGACAATCAGCCCCAGCATTTT.

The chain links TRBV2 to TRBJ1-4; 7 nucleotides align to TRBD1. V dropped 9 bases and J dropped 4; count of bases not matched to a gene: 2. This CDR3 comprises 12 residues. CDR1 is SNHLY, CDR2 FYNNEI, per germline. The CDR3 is CASGDSNEKLFF. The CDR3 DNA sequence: TGTGCCAGTGGGGACAGTAATGAAAAACTGTTTTTT.

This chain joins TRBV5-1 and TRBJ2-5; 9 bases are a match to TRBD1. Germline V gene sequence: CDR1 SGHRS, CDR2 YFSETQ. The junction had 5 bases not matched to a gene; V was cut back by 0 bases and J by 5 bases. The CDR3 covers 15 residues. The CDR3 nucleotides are TGCGCCAGCAGCTTGGGACAGGGGGTTTGGGAGACCCAGTACTTC. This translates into CASSLGQGVWETQYF.

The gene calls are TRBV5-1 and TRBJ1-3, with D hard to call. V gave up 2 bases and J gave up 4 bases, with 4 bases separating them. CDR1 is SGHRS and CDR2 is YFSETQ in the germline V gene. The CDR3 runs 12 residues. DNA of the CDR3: TGCGCCAGCAGCTTTGAAGGAAACACCATATATTTT. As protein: CASSFEGNTIYF.

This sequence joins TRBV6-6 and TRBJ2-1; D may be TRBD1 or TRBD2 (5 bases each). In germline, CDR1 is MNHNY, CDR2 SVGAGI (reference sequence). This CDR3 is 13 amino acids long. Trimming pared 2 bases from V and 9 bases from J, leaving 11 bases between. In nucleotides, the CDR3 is TGTGCCAGCAGTTACGAGTCCGGGACTGAGCAGTTCTTC. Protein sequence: CASSYESGTEQFF.

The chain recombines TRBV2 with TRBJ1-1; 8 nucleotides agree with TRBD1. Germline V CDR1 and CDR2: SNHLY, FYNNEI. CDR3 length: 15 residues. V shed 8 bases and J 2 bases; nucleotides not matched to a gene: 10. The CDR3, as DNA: TGTGCCAGCCGGTGGACAGGGCTCCACAACACTGAAGCTTTCTTT. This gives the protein CASRWTGLHNTEAFF.

The CDR3 nucleotides read TGTGCCAGCAGTGATGGGAACACCGGGGAGCTGTTTTTT. The encoded protein is CASSDGNTGELFF. The genes are TRBV6-1 and TRBJ2-2; D gene unclear. CDR1 is MNHNS, CDR2 SASEGT, per germline. This CDR3 spans 13 amino acids. V was shortened by 3 bases and J by 1 base, with 3 bases between the two germline ends.

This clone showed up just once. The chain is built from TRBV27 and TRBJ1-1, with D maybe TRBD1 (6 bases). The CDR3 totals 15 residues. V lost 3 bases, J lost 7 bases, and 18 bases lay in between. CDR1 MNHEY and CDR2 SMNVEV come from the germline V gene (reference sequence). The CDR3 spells CASSFSSYRAGEAFF. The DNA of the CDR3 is TGTGCCAGCAGTTTCAGTTCCTACAGGGCTGGTGAAGCTTTCTTT.

CDR3 sequence (DNA): TGTGCCAGCAGTGAAGTTCCGGTCAATTCACCCCTCCACTTT. This sequence encodes CASSEVPVNSPLHF. The chain combines TRBV6-1 with TRBJ1-6; no clear D. From germline, CDR1 is MNHNS and CDR2 SASEGT. The CDR3 is 14 amino acids. V dropped 1 base and J dropped 7 bases, with 8 bases sitting between them.

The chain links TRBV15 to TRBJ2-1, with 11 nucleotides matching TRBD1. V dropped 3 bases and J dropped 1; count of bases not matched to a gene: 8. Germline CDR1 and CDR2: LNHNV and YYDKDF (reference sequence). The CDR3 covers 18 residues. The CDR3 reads CATSRDRGHGKSYNEQFF. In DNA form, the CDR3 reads TGTGCCACCAGCAGGGACAGGGGGCACGGGAAGTCCTACAATGAGCAGTTCTTC.

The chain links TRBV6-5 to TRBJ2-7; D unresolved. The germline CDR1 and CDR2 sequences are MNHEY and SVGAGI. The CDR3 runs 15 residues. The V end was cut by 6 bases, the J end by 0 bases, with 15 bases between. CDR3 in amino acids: CASSLDAASSYEQYF. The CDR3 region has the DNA TGTGCCAGCAGCCTGGACGCCGCGAGCTCCTACGAGCAGTACTTC.

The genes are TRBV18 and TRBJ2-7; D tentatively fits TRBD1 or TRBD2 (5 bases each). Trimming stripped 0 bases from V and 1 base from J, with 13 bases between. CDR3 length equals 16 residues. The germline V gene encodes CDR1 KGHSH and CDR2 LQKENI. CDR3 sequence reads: CASSPPIWDASYEQYF. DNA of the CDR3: TGTGCCAGCTCACCACCGATTTGGGACGCGTCCTACGAGCAGTACTTC.

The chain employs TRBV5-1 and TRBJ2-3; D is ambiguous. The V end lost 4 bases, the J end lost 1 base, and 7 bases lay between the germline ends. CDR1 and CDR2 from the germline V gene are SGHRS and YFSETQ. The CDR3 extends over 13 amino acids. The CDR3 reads CASSVQGTDTQYF. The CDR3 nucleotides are TGCGCCAGCAGCGTACAAGGCACAGATACGCAGTATTTT.

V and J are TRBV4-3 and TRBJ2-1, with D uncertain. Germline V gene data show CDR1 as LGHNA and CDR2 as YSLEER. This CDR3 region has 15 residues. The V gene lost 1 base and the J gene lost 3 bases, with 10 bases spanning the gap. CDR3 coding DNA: TGCGCCAGCAGCCAAGCGGCAGACCACTACAATGAGCAGTTCTTC. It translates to CASSQAADHYNEQFF.

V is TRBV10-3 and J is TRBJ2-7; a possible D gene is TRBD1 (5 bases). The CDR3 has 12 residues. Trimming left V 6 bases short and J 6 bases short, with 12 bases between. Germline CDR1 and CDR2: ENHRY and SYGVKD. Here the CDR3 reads CAISLTGGEQYF. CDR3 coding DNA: TGTGCCATCAGCCTAACAGGTGGCGAGCAGTACTTC.

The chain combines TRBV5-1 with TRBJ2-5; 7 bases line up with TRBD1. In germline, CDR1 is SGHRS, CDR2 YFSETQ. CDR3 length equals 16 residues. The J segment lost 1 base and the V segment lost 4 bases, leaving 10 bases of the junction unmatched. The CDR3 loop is CASSVAAGTVQETQYF. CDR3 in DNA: TGCGCCAGCAGCGTGGCCGCCGGGACAGTCCAAGAGACCCAGTACTTC.

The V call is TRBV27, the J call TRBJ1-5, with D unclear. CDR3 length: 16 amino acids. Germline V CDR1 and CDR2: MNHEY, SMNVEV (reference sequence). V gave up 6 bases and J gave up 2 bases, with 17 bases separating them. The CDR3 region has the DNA TGTGCCAGCAGAGCTGCCGGTAGAACGGGCAATCAGCCCCAGCATTTT. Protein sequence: CASRAAGRTGNQPQHF.

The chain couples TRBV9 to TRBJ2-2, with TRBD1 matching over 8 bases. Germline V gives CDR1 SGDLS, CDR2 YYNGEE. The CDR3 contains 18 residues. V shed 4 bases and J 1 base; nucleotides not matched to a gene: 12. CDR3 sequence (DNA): TGTGCCAGCAGCACCCCGACAGGGGAGTACCGGAACACCGGGGAGCTGTTTTTT. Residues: CASSTPTGEYRNTGELFF.

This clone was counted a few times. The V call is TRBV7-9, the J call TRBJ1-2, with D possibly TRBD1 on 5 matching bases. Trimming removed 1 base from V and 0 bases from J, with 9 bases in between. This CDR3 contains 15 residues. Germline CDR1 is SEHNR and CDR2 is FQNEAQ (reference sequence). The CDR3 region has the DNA TGTGCCAGCAGCTTAGACCGGGGGGCTAACTATGGCTACACCTTC. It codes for CASSLDRGANYGYTF. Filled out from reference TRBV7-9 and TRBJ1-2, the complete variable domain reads DTGVSQNPRHKITKRGQNVTFRCDPISEHNRLYWYRQTLGQGPEFLTYFQNEAQLEKSRLLSDRFSAERPKGSFSTLEIQRTEQGDSAMYLCASSLDRGANYGYTFGSGTRLTVV.

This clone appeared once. The CDR3 coding sequence is TGTGCCAGCAGCTTACCTAGCGGGAGAGTACAAGAGACCCAGTACTTC. The encoded protein is CASSLPSGRVQETQYF. The chain links TRBV5-6 to TRBJ2-5, with 10 bases identical to TRBD2. Trimming at V came to 2 bases and at J to 2 bases, leaving 6 bases not matched to a gene. The CDR3 totals 16 residues. Germline CDR1 and CDR2: SGHDT and YYEEEE. The full variable domain, its missing parts supplied by reference TRBV5-6 and TRBJ2-5, is DAGVTQSPTHLIKTRGQQVTLRCSPKSGHDTVSWYQQALGQGPQFIFQYYEEEERQRGNFPDRFSGHQFPNYSSELNVNALLLGDSALYLCASSLPSGRVQETQYFGPGTRLLVL.

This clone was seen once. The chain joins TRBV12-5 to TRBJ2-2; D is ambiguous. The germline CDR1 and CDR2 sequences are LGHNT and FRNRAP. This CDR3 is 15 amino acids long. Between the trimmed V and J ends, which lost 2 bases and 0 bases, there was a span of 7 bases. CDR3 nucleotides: TGTGCTAGTGGTTTGCAGCAAGCGAACACCGGGGAGCTGTTTTTT. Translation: CASGLQQANTGELFF.

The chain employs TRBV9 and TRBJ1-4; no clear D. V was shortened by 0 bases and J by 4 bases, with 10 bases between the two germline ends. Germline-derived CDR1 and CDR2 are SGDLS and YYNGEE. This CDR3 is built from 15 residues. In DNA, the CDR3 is TGTGCCAGCAGCGTAGGGGTGGTCGGTAATGAAAAACTGTTTTTT. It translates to CASSVGVVGNEKLFF.